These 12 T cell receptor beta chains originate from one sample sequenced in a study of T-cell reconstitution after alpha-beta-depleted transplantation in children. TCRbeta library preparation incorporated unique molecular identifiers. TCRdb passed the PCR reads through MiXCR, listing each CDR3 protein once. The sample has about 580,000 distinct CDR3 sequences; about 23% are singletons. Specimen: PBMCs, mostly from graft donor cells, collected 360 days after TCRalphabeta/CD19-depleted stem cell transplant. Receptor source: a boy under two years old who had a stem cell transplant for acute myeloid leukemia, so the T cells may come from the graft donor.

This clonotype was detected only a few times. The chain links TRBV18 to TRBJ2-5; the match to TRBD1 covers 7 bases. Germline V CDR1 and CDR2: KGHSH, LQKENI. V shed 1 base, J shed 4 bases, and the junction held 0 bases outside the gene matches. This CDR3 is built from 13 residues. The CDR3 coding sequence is TGTGCCAGCTCACCACAGGGGGCAGAGACCCAGTACTTC. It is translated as CASSPQGAETQYF.

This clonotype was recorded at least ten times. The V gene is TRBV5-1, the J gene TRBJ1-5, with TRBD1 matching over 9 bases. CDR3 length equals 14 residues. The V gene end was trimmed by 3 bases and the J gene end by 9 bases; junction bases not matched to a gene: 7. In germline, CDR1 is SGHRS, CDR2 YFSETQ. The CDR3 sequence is CASSSGQGMGPQHF. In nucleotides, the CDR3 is TGCGCCAGCAGCTCGGGACAGGGTATGGGGCCCCAGCATTTT.

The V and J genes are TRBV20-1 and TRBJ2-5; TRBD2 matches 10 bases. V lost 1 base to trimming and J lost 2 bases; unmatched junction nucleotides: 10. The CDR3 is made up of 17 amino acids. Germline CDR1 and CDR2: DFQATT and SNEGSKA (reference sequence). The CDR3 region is CSARVPGLAWGQETQYF. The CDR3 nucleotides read TGCAGTGCTAGAGTTCCGGGACTAGCGTGGGGTCAAGAGACCCAGTACTTC.

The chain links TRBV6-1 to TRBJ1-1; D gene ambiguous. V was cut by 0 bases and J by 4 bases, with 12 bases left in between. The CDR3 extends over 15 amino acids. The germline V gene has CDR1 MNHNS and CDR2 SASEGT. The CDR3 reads CASSEAKGTTTEAFF. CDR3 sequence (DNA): TGTGCCAGCAGTGAAGCTAAGGGTACGACCACTGAAGCTTTCTTT.

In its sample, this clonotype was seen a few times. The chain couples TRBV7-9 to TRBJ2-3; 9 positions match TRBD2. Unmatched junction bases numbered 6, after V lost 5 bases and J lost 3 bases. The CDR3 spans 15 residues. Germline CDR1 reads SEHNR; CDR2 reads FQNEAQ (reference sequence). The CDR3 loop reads CASSGAGLATDTQYF. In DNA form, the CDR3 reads TGTGCCAGCAGCGGCGCGGGACTAGCAACAGATACGCAGTATTTT.

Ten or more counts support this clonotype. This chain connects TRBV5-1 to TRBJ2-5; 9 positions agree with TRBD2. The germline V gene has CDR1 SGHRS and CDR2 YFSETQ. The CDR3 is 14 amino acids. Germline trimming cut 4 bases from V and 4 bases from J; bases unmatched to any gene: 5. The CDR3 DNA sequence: TGCGCCAGCAGCCCTGCGGGGGGGCCAGAGACCCAGTACTTC. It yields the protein CASSPAGGPETQYF.

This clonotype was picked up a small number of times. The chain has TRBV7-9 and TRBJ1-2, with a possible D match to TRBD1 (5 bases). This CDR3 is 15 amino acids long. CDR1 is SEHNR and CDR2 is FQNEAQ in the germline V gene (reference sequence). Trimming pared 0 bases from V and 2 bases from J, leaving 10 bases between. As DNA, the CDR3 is TGTGCCAGCAGCTTAGCCGGGGGGGGAAACTATGGCTACACCTTC. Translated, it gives CASSLAGGGNYGYTF.

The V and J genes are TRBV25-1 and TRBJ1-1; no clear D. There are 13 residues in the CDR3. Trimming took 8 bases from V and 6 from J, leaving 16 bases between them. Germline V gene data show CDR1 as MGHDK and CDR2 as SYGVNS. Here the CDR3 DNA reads TGTGCCAGCCGAGAGGAGGGAGTGGCTGAAGCTTTCTTT. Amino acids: CASREEGVAEAFF.

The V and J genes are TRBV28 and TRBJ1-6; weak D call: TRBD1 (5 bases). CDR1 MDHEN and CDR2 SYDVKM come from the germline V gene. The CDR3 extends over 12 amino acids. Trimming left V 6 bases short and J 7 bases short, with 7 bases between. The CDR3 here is CASRAGNSPLHF. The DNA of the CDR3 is TGTGCCAGCAGAGCAGGGAATTCACCCCTCCACTTT.

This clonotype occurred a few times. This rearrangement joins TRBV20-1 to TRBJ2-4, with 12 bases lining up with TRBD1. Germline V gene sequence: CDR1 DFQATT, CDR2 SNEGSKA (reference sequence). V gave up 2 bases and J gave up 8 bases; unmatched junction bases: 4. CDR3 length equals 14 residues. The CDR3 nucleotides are TGCAGTGCTAGACCGGGACAGGGGGCGGACATTCAGTACTTC. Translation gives CSARPGQGADIQYF.

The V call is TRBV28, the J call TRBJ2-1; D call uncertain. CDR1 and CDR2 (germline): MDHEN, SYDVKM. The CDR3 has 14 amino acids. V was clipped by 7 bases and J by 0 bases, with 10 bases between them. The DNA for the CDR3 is TGTGCCAGCAATGACGTGAGCTCCTACAATGAGCAGTTCTTC. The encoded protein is CASNDVSSYNEQFF. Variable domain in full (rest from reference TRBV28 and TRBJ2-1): DVKVTQSSRYLVKRTGEKVFLECVQDMDHENMFWYRQDPGLGLRLIYFSYDVKMKEKGDIPEGYSVSREKKERFSLILESASTNQTSMYLCASNDVSSYNEQFFGPGTRLTVL.

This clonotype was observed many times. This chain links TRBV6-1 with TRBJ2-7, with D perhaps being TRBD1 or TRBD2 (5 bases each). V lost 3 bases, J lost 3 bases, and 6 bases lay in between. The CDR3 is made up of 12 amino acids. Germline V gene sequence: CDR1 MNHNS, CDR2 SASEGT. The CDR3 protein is CASSEGRYEQYV. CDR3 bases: TGTGCCAGCAGTGAGGGACGCTACGAGCAGTACGTC.